The next 4 T cell receptor beta chains were all read from a single sample in a study of blood T cell repertoires in COVID-19. Method: immunoSEQ multiplex PCR; TCRdb's copy keeps in-frame clones and lacks some. The sample yields 200,000 to 250,000 clones, 82% seen once. Sequenced: peripheral blood. The receptors derive from a woman of 80 years or more with COVID-19, enrolled during active disease.

This clone occurred once. Other nucleotide sequences from this sample produce the same CDR3. This sequence joins TRBV18 and TRBJ1-2, with TRBD1 as a possible D gene (5 bases). The CDR3 is 13 amino acids. With 3 bases removed from V and 3 bases from J, the gap between germline ends came to 8 bases. CDR1 is KGHSH, CDR2 LQKENI, per germline. CDR3 nucleotide sequence: TGTGCCAGCTCACCCGACAGAGACTATGGCTACACCTTC. Its translation: CASSPDRDYGYTF.

With regard to this clone: Additional DNA sequences in this sample encode the identical CDR3. The rearrangement joins TRBV5-1 to TRBJ1-2; D is undetermined. This CDR3 region has 14 residues. Germline V gene sequence: CDR1 SGHRS, CDR2 YFSETQ. Trimming pared 1 base from V and 0 bases from J, leaving 7 bases between. The CDR3 here is CASSLREANYGYTF. The CDR3, as DNA: TGCGCCAGCAGCTTGCGGGAAGCTAACTATGGCTACACCTTC.

This sequence joins TRBV24-1 and TRBJ2-2; the D is unclear. Trimming removed 4 bases at V and 3 bases at J, with 11 bases between. The CDR3 sequence is 15 residues long. Germline V gene data show CDR1 as KGHDR and CDR2 as SFDVKD. The CDR3 bases are TGTGCCACCAGTGACCTCACTGCCGACACCGGGGAGCTGTTTTTT. The encoded protein is CATSDLTADTGELFF.

This sequence joins TRBV2 and TRBJ1-5; D is possibly TRBD1 (5 bases). The germline gives CDR1 SNHLY, CDR2 FYNNEI. The germline V and J ends were trimmed by 4 bases and 6 bases, with 7 bases remaining between them. This CDR3 spans 12 amino acids. The CDR3 region has the DNA TGTGCCAGCAGTGGGGGGGGTCAGCCCCAGCATTTT. Protein product: CASSGGGQPQHF. Filled out from reference TRBV2 and TRBJ1-5, the complete variable domain reads EPEVTQTPSHQVTQMGQEVILRCVPISNHLYFYWYRQILGQKVEFLVSFYNNEISEKSEIFDDQFSVERPDGSNFTLKIRSTKLEDSAMYFCASSGGGQPQHFGDGTRLSIL.